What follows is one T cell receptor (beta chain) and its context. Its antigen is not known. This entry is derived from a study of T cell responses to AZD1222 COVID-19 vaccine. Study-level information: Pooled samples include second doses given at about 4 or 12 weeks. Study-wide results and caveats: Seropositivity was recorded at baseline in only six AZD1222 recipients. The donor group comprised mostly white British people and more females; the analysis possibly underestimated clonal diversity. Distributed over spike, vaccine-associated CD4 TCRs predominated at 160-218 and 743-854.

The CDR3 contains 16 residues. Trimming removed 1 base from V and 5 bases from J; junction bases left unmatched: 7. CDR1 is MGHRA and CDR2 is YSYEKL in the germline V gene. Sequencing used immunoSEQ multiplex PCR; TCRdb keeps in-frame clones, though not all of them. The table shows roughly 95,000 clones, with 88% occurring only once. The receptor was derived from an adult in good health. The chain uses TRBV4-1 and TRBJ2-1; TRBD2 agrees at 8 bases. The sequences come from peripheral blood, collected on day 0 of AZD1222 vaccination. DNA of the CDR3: TGCGCCAGCAGCCAAGTAGTAGCGGGAATTCACAATGAGCAGTTCTTC. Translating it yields CASSQVVAGIHNEQFF.